Each of the 27 T cell receptor beta chains below was sequenced from the same sample in a study of blood T cell repertoires in COVID-19. Assay: immunoSEQ multiplex PCR; the TCRdb copy retains only in-frame clones and omits some. This sample has roughly 250,000 clones, with about 80% found just once. The sequenced sample was peripheral blood. These TCRs come from a person between 65 and 79 years old with COVID-19, enrolled during active disease.

V usage is TRBV15 and J usage is TRBJ2-7, with 10 bases identical to TRBD1. There are 15 residues in the CDR3. With 0 bases clipped from V and 4 bases from J, the junction kept 3 bases outside the gene matches. CDR1 and CDR2 from the germline V gene are LNHNV and YYDKDF (reference sequence). CDR3 nucleotides: TGTGCCACCAGCAGAGATACGGGACAGGGGTACGAGCAGTACTTC. Its translation is CATSRDTGQGYEQYF.

There are a few counts of this clone. The chain combines TRBV11-3 with TRBJ2-1, with D unresolved. The CDR3 is 15 amino acids. V was clipped by 2 bases and J by 5 bases, with 13 bases between them. Germline V gene sequence: CDR1 SGHNT, CDR2 YENEEA. CDR3 DNA: TGTGCCAGCAGCTTACGGTCGTTTGGTAACAATGAGCAGTTCTTC. Protein product: CASSLRSFGNNEQFF.

V gene TRBV4-1 combines with J gene TRBJ1-2, with D tentatively TRBD1 (6 bases). V was trimmed by 4 bases and J by 2 bases, leaving 11 bases between them. CDR1 and CDR2 (germline): MGHRA, YSYEKL. The CDR3 loop spans 14 amino acids. The CDR3 is CASSRQEENYGYTF. CDR3 nucleotides: TGCGCCAGCAGCCGACAGGAGGAGAACTATGGCTACACCTTC.

CDR3 loop: CASSQDKVGTGNTGELFF. CDR3 bases: TGCGCCAGCAGCCAAGATAAAGTTGGGACAGGTAACACCGGGGAGCTGTTTTTT. This chain joins TRBV4-1 and TRBJ2-2; 8 nucleotides match TRBD1. Germline CDR1 is MGHRA and CDR2 is YSYEKL. Trimming removed 0 bases from V and 2 bases from J; junction bases left unmatched: 8. The CDR3 covers 18 residues.

This clone has only one observation. The V gene is TRBV6-5, the J gene TRBJ2-7, with a tentative D call TRBD2 (6 bases). The CDR3 length is 14 residues. V was pared by 8 bases and J by 0 bases, with 14 bases between. Germline loops: CDR1 MNHEY, CDR2 SVGAGI. The CDR3 reads CASSGTQSSYEQYF. In DNA form, the CDR3 reads TGTGCCAGCTCCGGGACTCAAAGCTCCTACGAGCAGTACTTC.

V and J are TRBV7-2 and TRBJ2-1; 7 nucleotides agree with TRBD2. This CDR3 is 15 amino acids long. The V and J ends lost 5 bases and 5 bases, in that order; junction bases with no gene match: 9. Germline V gene sequence: CDR1 SGHTA, CDR2 FQGNSA. The CDR3 region is CASSPHLAGDNEQFF. The CDR3 DNA reads as TGTGCCAGCAGCCCTCACCTGGCGGGAGACAATGAGCAGTTCTTC.

The CDR3 DNA reads as TGTGCCAGCAGCCAAACCGGGACAGCGTATGGCTACACCTTC. Translated: CASSQTGTAYGYTF. This chain connects TRBV4-2 to TRBJ1-2; 7 nucleotides line up with TRBD1. Germline V gene data show CDR1 as LGHNA and CDR2 as YNFKEQ. The CDR3 is 14 residues long. Trimming at V came to 2 bases and at J to 5 bases, leaving 5 bases not matched to a gene.

The genes are TRBV2 and TRBJ2-7; D uncertain. CDR3 length: 14 amino acids. Germline loops: CDR1 SNHLY, CDR2 FYNNEI. V lost 7 bases and J 2 bases, leaving 15 bases between the germline ends. DNA of the CDR3: TGTGCCAGCAACGGTGGGCAGAAACCCTACGAGCAGTACTTC. Protein sequence: CASNGGQKPYEQYF.

This clone came up once. The chain recombines TRBV28 with TRBJ1-4; the match to TRBD1 covers 10 bases. The V segment lost 4 bases and the J segment 2 bases; nucleotides outside the gene matches: 10. The length of the CDR3 is 18 residues. Looked up from germline, CDR1 is MDHEN and CDR2 is SYDVKM. This CDR3 is CASSSRDRGRSTNEKLFF. Written as DNA, the CDR3 is TGTGCCAGCAGTTCGAGAGACAGGGGGCGTTCGACTAATGAAAAACTGTTTTTT. Together with reference TRBV28 and TRBJ1-4, the CDR3 gives the full variable domain: DVKVTQSSRYLVKRTGEKVFLECVQDMDHENMFWYRQDPGLGLRLIYFSYDVKMKEKGDIPEGYSVSREKKERFSLILESASTNQTSMYLCASSSRDRGRSTNEKLFFGSGTQLSVL.

This clone was counted a single time. The rearrangement joins TRBV19 to TRBJ1-1; D might be TRBD1 (6 bases). Deletions cut 8 bases from V and 7 bases from J, with 8 bases between. Germline assignment: CDR1 LNHDA and CDR2 SQIVND (reference sequence). This CDR3 is 10 amino acids long. The DNA for the CDR3 is TGTGCCAGTGGACAGATTGAAGCTTTCTTT. The encoded protein is CASGQIEAFF.

This sequence joins TRBV29-1 and TRBJ2-2, with a weak D call TRBD1 (6 bases). The CDR3 has 11 residues. V was trimmed by 7 bases and J by 7 bases, leaving 10 bases between them. Germline V gene lookup returns CDR1 SQVTM and CDR2 ANQGSEA. The CDR3 DNA reads as TGCAGCGCGAACAGGGTCGGGGAGCTGTTTTTT. Residues: CSANRVGELFF.

V and J are TRBV29-1 and TRBJ1-2, with 8 bases fitting TRBD1. The CDR3 has 14 residues. Germline V CDR1 and CDR2: SQVTM, ANQGSEA. Trimming cost V 2 bases and J 5 bases; bases outside gene matches: 7. DNA for the CDR3: TGCAGCGTTGAACCCCCGGGACAGGTATATGGCTACACCTTC. Translated: CSVEPPGQVYGYTF.

The table lists this clone with a count of one. This chain uses TRBV24-1 with TRBJ2-1; no reliable D call. CDR3 length: 12 amino acids. The V end lost 3 bases, the J end lost 4 bases, and 3 bases lay between the germline ends. Per the germline V gene, CDR1 is KGHDR and CDR2 is SFDVKD. The CDR3 region is CATSDEYNEQFF. The DNA of the CDR3 is TGTGCCACCAGTGATGAGTACAATGAGCAGTTCTTC.

The chain recombines TRBV19 with TRBJ1-4; 7 bases match TRBD1. Germline-derived CDR1 and CDR2 are LNHDA and SQIVND (reference sequence). The CDR3 has 15 residues. V lost 3 bases, J lost 0 bases, and 1 base stayed unmatched. The CDR3 loop reads CASSMGQSTNEKLFF. DNA for the CDR3: TGTGCCAGTAGTATGGGACAGTCAACTAATGAAAAACTGTTTTTT.

The chain combines TRBV5-8 with TRBJ2-3; D is possibly TRBD2 (5 bases). The CDR3 runs 16 residues. V was clipped by 4 bases and J by 7 bases, with 22 bases between them. Germline assignment: CDR1 SGHTS and CDR2 YDEGEE. CDR3 DNA sequence: TGTGCCAGCAGCCCCGGTCGGGGAGATGGATACCATACGCAGTATTTT. Translating it yields CASSPGRGDGYHTQYF.

This rearrangement joins TRBV7-3 to TRBJ1-1, with D maybe TRBD1 (6 bases). CDR3 size: 15 residues. CDR1 and CDR2 (germline): SGHTA, FQGTGA. V shed 0 bases and J shed 3 bases, with 11 bases lying between them. The CDR3 nucleotides are TGTGCCAGCAGCTTAACAGTCGACAGGCACACTGAAGCTTTCTTT. Residues: CASSLTVDRHTEAFF.

A few counts support this clone. This rearrangement joins TRBV5-1 to TRBJ2-7, with 11 bases lining up with TRBD1. V was clipped by 1 base and J by 6 bases; unmatched bases: 6. The CDR3 sequence is 15 residues long. The germline CDR1 and CDR2 sequences are SGHRS and YFSETQ. CDR3 coding DNA: TGCGCCAGCAGCTTGCAGGGACAGGGGGTAAGCGAGCAGTACTTC. It encodes CASSLQGQGVSEQYF. The full variable domain, completed using reference TRBV5-1 and TRBJ2-7, is KAGVTQTPRYLIKTRGQQVTLSCSPISGHRSVSWYQQTPGQGLQFLFEYFSETQRNKGNFPGRFSGRQFSNSRSEMNVSTLELGDSALYLCASSLQGQGVSEQYFGPGTRLTVT.

The V and J genes are TRBV19 and TRBJ1-1, with TRBD1 matching 7 bases. The V gene end was trimmed by 6 bases and the J gene end by 3 bases; junction bases not matched to a gene: 13. The CDR3 sequence is 16 residues long. Germline V CDR1 and CDR2: LNHDA, SQIVND (reference sequence). CDR3 nucleotides: TGTGCCAGTAGATCCCTTTTGGACAGGAGTTACACTGAAGCTTTCTTT. As protein: CASRSLLDRSYTEAFF.

The V and J genes are TRBV7-9 and TRBJ2-7; 13 bases match TRBD2. With V trimmed by 6 bases and J by 6 bases, 8 bases remained unmatched. CDR3 length: 15 amino acids. The germline gives CDR1 SEHNR, CDR2 FQNEAQ (reference sequence). CDR3 residues: CASSLGLAGVGEQYF. CDR3 DNA: TGTGCCAGCAGTCTAGGACTAGCGGGGGTCGGCGAGCAGTACTTC. Based on the CDR3 plus reference TRBV7-9 and TRBJ2-7, the full variable domain is DTGVSQNPRHKITKRGQNVTFRCDPISEHNRLYWYRQTLGQGPEFLTYFQNEAQLEKSRLLSDRFSAERPKGSFSTLEIQRTEQGDSAMYLCASSLGLAGVGEQYFGPGTRLTVT.

This clone was seen a handful of times. The chain has TRBV7-8 and TRBJ1-1; D is uncertain. Trimming shortened V by 2 bases and J by 1 base, and 8 bases separated the two germline ends. The V gene's germline CDR1 is SGHVS and CDR2 FQNEAQ. The CDR3 has 14 residues. The CDR3: CASSLITANTEAFF. The CDR3 nucleotides are TGTGCCAGCAGCTTAATAACAGCGAACACTGAAGCTTTCTTT.

The CDR3: CASNPTDGNQPQHF. In nucleotides, the CDR3 is TGTGCCAGCAATCCTACAGATGGCAATCAGCCCCAGCATTTT. The V gene is TRBV6-5, the J gene TRBJ1-5; D unclear. Germline V gene lookup returns CDR1 MNHEY and CDR2 SVGAGI. The CDR3 runs 14 residues. V was shortened by 7 bases and J by 2 bases, with 12 bases between the two germline ends.

This clone was seen a single time. The chain joins TRBV11-2 to TRBJ2-5, with 11 nucleotides matching TRBD2. The germline CDR1 and CDR2 sequences are SGHAT and FQNNGV. V lost 5 bases, J lost 1 base, and 3 bases stayed unmatched. The CDR3 is made up of 15 amino acids. CDR3 sequence: CASSRTSGSQETQYF. The CDR3 bases are TGTGCCAGCAGCCGAACTAGCGGGAGCCAAGAGACCCAGTACTTC.

The chain is built from TRBV20-1 and TRBJ2-5; TRBD2 matches at 10 bases. This CDR3 has 15 amino acids. V shed 3 bases, J shed 9 bases, and the junction held 13 bases outside the gene matches. Germline loops: CDR1 DFQATT, CDR2 SNEGSKA (reference sequence). The chain's CDR3 is CSASESSGGHFAQYF. DNA of the CDR3: TGCAGTGCTAGTGAGTCTAGCGGGGGCCATTTCGCCCAGTACTTC.

This chain uses TRBV28 with TRBJ2-6; TRBD2 aligns across 10 bases. This CDR3 is 18 amino acids long. Germline assignment: CDR1 MDHEN and CDR2 SYDVKM. J lost 0 bases, V lost 1 base, and 3 bases had no gene match. The CDR3 is CASSLFASGSSGANVLTF. In DNA form, the CDR3 reads TGTGCCAGCAGTTTATTTGCTAGCGGGAGCTCTGGGGCCAACGTCCTGACTTTC.

This chain joins TRBV2 and TRBJ2-3; 10 bases are shared with TRBD2. V gave up 8 bases and J gave up 6 bases; unmatched junction bases: 17. This CDR3 has 17 amino acids. Germline V lookup: CDR1 SNHLY, CDR2 FYNNEI. In nucleotides, the CDR3 is TGTGCCAGCCTCCCCCTACCAACTAGCGGGAATCGTGATACGCAGTATTTT. It specifies CASLPLPTSGNRDTQYF.

V usage is TRBV20-1 and J usage is TRBJ1-2; the D gene is possibly TRBD1 (6 bases). The CDR3 consists of 15 residues. V lost 3 bases, J lost 3 bases, and 17 bases lay in between. CDR1 and CDR2 from the germline V gene are DFQATT and SNEGSKA (reference sequence). CDR3 region: CSASVAGGRDYGYTF. The CDR3 region has the DNA TGCAGTGCTAGTGTTGCGGGGGGCCGGGACTATGGCTACACCTTC.

The chain employs TRBV18 and TRBJ1-1; 7 bases are a match to TRBD1. Germline trimming cut 5 bases from V and 6 bases from J; bases unmatched to any gene: 6. CDR1 is KGHSH, CDR2 LQKENI, per germline. The CDR3 extends over 13 amino acids. CDR3 in amino acids: CASSRVQGAEAFF. The CDR3 region has the DNA TGTGCCAGCTCAAGGGTTCAGGGGGCTGAAGCTTTCTTT.